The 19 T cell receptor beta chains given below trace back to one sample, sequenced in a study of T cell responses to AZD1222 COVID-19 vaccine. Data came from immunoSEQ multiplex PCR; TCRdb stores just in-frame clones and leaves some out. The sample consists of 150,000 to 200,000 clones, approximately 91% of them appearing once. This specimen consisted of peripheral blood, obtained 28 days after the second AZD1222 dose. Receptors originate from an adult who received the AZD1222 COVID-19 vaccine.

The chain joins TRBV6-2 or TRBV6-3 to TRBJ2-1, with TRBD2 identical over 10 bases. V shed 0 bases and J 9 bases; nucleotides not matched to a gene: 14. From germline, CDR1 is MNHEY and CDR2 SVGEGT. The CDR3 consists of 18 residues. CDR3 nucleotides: TGTGCCAGCAGTTACTCGCGCGGAGCGGGGGGGCGGGTAGGTGAGCAGTTCTTC. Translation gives CASSYSRGAGGRVGEQFF.

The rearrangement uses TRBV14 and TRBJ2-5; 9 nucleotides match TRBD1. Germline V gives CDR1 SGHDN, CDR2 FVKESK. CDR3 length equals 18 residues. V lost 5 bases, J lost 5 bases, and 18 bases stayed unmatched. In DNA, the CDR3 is TGTGCCAGCAGCGCTTCACCAGTCCGGGACAGGGAAACCGAGACCCAGTACTTC. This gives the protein CASSASPVRDRETETQYF.

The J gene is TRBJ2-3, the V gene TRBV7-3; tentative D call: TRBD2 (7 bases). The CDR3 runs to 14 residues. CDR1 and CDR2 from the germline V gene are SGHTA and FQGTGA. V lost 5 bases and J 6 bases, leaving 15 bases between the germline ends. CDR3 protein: CASSLGGHWDTQYF. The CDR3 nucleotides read TGTGCCAGCAGCCTGGGGGGGCATTGGGATACGCAGTATTTT.

The CDR3 is CASSFPRGGTDTQYF. CDR3 nucleotides: TGCGCCAGCAGCTTCCCGCGGGGGGGCACAGATACGCAGTATTTT. The V gene is TRBV5-1, the J gene TRBJ2-3; 8 nucleotides match TRBD2. This CDR3 has 15 residues. Looked up from germline, CDR1 is SGHRS and CDR2 is YFSETQ. The J segment lost 1 base and the V segment lost 2 bases, leaving 3 bases of the junction unmatched.

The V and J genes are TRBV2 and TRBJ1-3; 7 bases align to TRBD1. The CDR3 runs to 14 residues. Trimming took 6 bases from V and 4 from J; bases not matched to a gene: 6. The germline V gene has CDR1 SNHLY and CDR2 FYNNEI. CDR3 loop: CASRTGTEGNTIYF. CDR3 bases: TGTGCCAGCAGAACCGGGACAGAAGGAAACACCATATATTTT.

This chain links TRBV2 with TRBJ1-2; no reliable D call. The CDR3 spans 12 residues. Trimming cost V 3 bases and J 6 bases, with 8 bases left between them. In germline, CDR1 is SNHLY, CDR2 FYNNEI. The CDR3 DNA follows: TGTGCCAGCAGTGAGTGGAGTGATGGCTACACCTTC. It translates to CASSEWSDGYTF.

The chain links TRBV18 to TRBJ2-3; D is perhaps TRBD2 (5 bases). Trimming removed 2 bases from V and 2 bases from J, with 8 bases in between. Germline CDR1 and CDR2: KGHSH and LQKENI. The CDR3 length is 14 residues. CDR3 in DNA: TGTGCCAGCTCACCAGCGACTAACACAGATACGCAGTATTTT. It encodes CASSPATNTDTQYF. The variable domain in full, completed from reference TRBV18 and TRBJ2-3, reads NAGVMQNPRHLVRRRGQEARLRCSPMKGHSHVYWYRQLPEEGLKFMVYLQKENIIDESGMPKERFSAEFPKEGPSILRIQQVVRGDSAAYFCASSPATNTDTQYFGPGTRLTVL.

CDR3 sequence reads: CASSLVFGGAYSGNTIYF. The CDR3 region has the DNA TGTGCCAGCAGCTTGGTGTTCGGGGGGGCCTACTCTGGAAACACCATATATTTT. The chain is built from TRBV5-8 and TRBJ1-3; D possibly corresponds to TRBD1 (6 bases). V gave up 0 bases and J gave up 0 bases, with 16 bases separating them. The CDR3 is 18 residues long. Germline V gene sequence: CDR1 SGHTS, CDR2 YDEGEE.

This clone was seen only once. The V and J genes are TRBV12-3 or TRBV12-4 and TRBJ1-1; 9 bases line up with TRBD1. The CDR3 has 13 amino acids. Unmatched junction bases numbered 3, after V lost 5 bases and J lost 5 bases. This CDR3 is CASSMTGGTEAFF. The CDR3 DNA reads TGTGCCAGCAGTATGACAGGGGGGACTGAAGCTTTCTTT.

CDR3 protein: CASSILPGLAGTVSYNEQFF. The CDR3 DNA follows: TGTGCCAGTAGTATCCTTCCTGGACTAGCGGGGACCGTCTCCTACAATGAGCAGTTCTTC. This chain uses TRBV19 with TRBJ2-1, with 12 bases fitting TRBD2. The CDR3 consists of 20 residues. V shed 3 bases and J 0 bases; nucleotides not matched to a gene: 12. Germline V CDR1 and CDR2: LNHDA, SQIVND (reference sequence). The full variable domain, rest sourced from reference TRBV19 and TRBJ2-1, is DGGITQSPKYLFRKEGQNVTLSCEQNLNHDAMYWYRQDPGQGLRLIYYSQIVNDFQKGDIAEGYSVSREKKESFPLTVTSAQKNPTAFYLCASSILPGLAGTVSYNEQFFGPGTRLTVL.

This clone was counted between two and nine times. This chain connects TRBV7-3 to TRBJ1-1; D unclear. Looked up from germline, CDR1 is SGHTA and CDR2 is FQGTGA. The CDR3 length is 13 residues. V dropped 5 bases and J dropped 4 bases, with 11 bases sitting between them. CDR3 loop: CASSPKRGTEAFF. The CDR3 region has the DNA TGTGCCAGCAGCCCCAAAAGAGGCACTGAAGCTTTCTTT.

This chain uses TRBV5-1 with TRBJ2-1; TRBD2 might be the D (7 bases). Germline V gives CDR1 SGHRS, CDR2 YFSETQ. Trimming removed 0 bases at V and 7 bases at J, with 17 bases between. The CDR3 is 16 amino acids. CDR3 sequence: CASSLAGGRYLNEQFF. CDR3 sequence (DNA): TGCGCCAGCAGCTTGGCCGGGGGGCGATACCTAAATGAGCAGTTCTTC.

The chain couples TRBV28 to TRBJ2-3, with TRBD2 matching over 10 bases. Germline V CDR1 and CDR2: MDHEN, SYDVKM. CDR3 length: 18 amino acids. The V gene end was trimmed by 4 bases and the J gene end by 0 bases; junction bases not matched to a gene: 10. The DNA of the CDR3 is TGTGCCAGCAGTTGGAGGCTAGCGGGGGACCTTAGCACAGATACGCAGTATTTT. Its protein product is CASSWRLAGDLSTDTQYF. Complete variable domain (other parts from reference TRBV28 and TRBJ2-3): DVKVTQSSRYLVKRTGEKVFLECVQDMDHENMFWYRQDPGLGLRLIYFSYDVKMKEKGDIPEGYSVSREKKERFSLILESASTNQTSMYLCASSWRLAGDLSTDTQYFGPGTRLTVL.

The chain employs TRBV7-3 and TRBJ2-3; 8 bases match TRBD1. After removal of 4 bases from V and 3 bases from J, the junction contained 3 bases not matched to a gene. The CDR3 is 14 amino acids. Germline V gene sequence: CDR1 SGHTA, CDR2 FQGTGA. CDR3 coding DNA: TGTGCCAGCAGCTCAGGACAGGGAACAGATACGCAGTATTTT. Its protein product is CASSSGQGTDTQYF.

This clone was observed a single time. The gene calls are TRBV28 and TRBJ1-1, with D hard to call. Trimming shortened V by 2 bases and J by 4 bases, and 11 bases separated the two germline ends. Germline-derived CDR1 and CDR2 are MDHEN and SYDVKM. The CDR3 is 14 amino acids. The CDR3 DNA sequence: TGTGCCAGCAGTTTAAGGAGGGTCTCCACTGAAGCTTTCTTT. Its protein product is CASSLRRVSTEAFF.

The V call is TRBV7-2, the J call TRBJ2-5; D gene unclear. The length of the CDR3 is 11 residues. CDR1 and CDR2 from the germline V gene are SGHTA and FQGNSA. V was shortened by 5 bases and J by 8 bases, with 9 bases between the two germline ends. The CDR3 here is CASSTSNTQYF. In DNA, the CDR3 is TGTGCCAGCAGCACCTCGAACACCCAGTACTTC.

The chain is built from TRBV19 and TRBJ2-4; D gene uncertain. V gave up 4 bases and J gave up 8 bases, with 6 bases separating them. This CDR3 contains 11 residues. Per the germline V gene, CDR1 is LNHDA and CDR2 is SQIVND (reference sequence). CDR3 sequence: CASSNVDIQYF. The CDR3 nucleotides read TGTGCCAGTAGTAATGTGGACATTCAGTACTTC.

The CDR3 sequence is CASSQEALSSYEQYF. The CDR3 DNA sequence: TGCGCCAGCAGCCAAGAGGCCCTAAGCTCCTACGAGCAGTACTTC. V gene TRBV4-3 combines with J gene TRBJ2-7, with D uncertain. The CDR3 runs to 15 residues. Germline CDR1 and CDR2: LGHNA and YSLEER. Trimming left V 0 bases short and J 0 bases short, with 9 bases between.

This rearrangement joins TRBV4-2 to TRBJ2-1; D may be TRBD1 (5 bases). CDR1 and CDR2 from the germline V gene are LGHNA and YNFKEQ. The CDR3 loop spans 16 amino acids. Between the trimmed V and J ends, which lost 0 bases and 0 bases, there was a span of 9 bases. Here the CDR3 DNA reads TGTGCCAGCAGCCAAGATGGGGCAGTCTCCTACAATGAGCAGTTCTTC. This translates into CASSQDGAVSYNEQFF.